The 29 T cell receptor beta chains given below trace back to one sample, sequenced in a study of untreated major depressive disorder. Clones were sequenced by immunoSEQ multiplex PCR, and TCRdb holds only the in-frame ones, with some missing. Counted here are approximately 13,000 clones, around nine tenths occurring once; the ten biggest clones make up 1.7%. These receptors have no known antigen. Findings of the study overall: Depressed patients' CD4+ T cells carried increased TRBV05-01 (Vbeta 5.1) usage versus control CD4+ T cells.

The source material was CD4+ T cells from PBMCs. These TCRs come from a woman in her 30s with major depressive disorder.

As for this clone: Germline and junction disagree at one end, which may indicate a read error. The chain carries TRBV9 and TRBJ2-6; TRBD1 agrees at 9 bases. CDR1 SGDLS and CDR2 YYNGEE come from the germline V gene. The CDR3 contains 13 residues. The CDR3 DNA sequence: TGTGCCAGCAGCATGACAGGGGGCAACGTCCTGACTTTC. Protein product: CASSMTGGNVLTF.

V is TRBV9 and J is TRBJ2-7, with D possibly being TRBD2 (5 bases). Germline V gene lookup returns CDR1 SGDLS and CDR2 YYNGEE. This CDR3 region has 15 residues. V was trimmed by 0 bases and J by 2 bases, leaving 12 bases between them. The CDR3 protein is CASSVEAGGPYEQYF. DNA of the CDR3: TGTGCCAGCAGCGTAGAGGCGGGCGGTCCCTACGAGCAGTACTTC.

This clone occurred once. The chain employs TRBV6-6 and TRBJ1-1; 10 bases agree with TRBD1. V lost 4 bases, J lost 4 bases, and 6 bases stayed unmatched. This CDR3 comprises 15 residues. CDR1 and CDR2 from the germline V gene are MNHNY and SVGAGI (reference sequence). CDR3 residues: CASSWTGGRGTEAFF. CDR3 nucleotide sequence: TGTGCCAGCAGTTGGACAGGGGGGCGAGGCACTGAAGCTTTCTTT.

The rearrangement links TRBV6-1 to TRBJ2-2; weak D call: TRBD1 (6 bases). V gave up 7 bases and J gave up 0 bases, with 6 bases separating them. CDR1 and CDR2 (germline): MNHNS, SASEGT. The CDR3 is 13 amino acids. CDR3 coding DNA: TGTGCCAGCAAGGGGGCGAACACCGGGGAGCTGTTTTTT. This sequence encodes CASKGANTGELFF.

The CDR3 spells CASSLLAGGTHSTDTQYF. The CDR3 DNA sequence: TGTGCCAGCAGCTTACTAGCGGGAGGGACACACAGCACAGATACGCAGTATTTT. The V and J genes are TRBV7-2 and TRBJ2-3; 12 bases align to TRBD2. This CDR3 is 18 amino acids long. With V trimmed by 2 bases and J by 0 bases, 6 bases remained unmatched. The germline gives CDR1 SGHTA, CDR2 FQGNSA.

The V gene is TRBV7-2, the J gene TRBJ2-7; unclear D gene. From germline, CDR1 is SGHTA and CDR2 FQGNSA. Between the trimmed V and J ends, which lost 1 base and 6 bases, there was a span of 10 bases. The CDR3 totals 13 residues. CDR3 DNA: TGTGCCAGCAGCTTAGGGCTAGTAGGCGAGCAGTACTTC. Its translation: CASSLGLVGEQYF. Supplemented by reference TRBV7-2 and TRBJ2-7, the full variable domain reads GAGVSQSPSNKVTEKGKDVELRCDPISGHTALYWYRQSLGQGLEFLIYFQGNSAPDKSGLPSDRFSAERTGGSVSTLTIQRTQQEDSAVYLCASSLGLVGEQYFGPGTRLTVT.

The gene calls are TRBV29-1 and TRBJ1-5; a weak D match, TRBD1 (5 bases). The V end was cut by 6 bases, the J end by 1 base, with 10 bases between. The CDR3 has 13 amino acids. Germline V gene lookup returns CDR1 SQVTM and CDR2 ANQGSEA. This chain's CDR3 is CSVRQGSNQPQHF. The CDR3 DNA reads TGCAGCGTGAGGCAGGGAAGCAATCAGCCCCAGCATTTT.

This clone has just one count. The chain links TRBV4-3 to TRBJ1-3; D not certain. The germline V gene encodes CDR1 LGHNA and CDR2 YSLEER. There are 16 residues in the CDR3. Trimming left V 0 bases short and J 3 bases short, with 12 bases between. CDR3 nucleotide sequence: TGCGCCAGCAGCCAAGAATATCGGTCTCTTGGAAACACCATATATTTT. Amino acid sequence: CASSQEYRSLGNTIYF.

The chain recombines TRBV6-4 with TRBJ2-3, with TRBD1 identical over 7 bases. This CDR3 contains 15 residues. Germline CDR1 reads MRHNA; CDR2 reads SNTAGT. V lost 6 bases to trimming and J lost 3 bases; unmatched junction nucleotides: 9. Here the CDR3 reads CASRKTGYYTDTQYF. For the CDR3, the DNA is TGTGCCAGCAGGAAGACAGGGTATTATACAGATACGCAGTATTTT.

V is TRBV6-5 and J is TRBJ2-7, with TRBD1 matching over 7 bases. This CDR3 comprises 14 residues. J gave up 4 bases and V 5 bases, and 8 bases lay outside the gene matches. Germline assignment: CDR1 MNHEY and CDR2 SVGAGI. CDR3 sequence reads: CASSRAVTGYEQYF. The CDR3 DNA sequence: TGTGCCAGCAGTCGGGCTGTGACAGGGTACGAGCAGTACTTC.

The CDR3 bases are TGTGCCAGCAGCGGTCAGCTACCGAGCTTAGATACGCAGTATTTT. Amino acid sequence: CASSGQLPSLDTQYF. V and J are TRBV9 and TRBJ2-3; D call uncertain. V was shortened by 3 bases and J by 5 bases, with 16 bases between the two germline ends. Germline V CDR1 and CDR2: SGDLS, YYNGEE. The CDR3 covers 15 residues.

The chain couples TRBV27 to TRBJ2-3; D is ambiguous. This CDR3 contains 14 residues. CDR1 is MNHEY, CDR2 SMNVEV, per germline (reference sequence). Trimming stripped 5 bases from V and 7 bases from J, with 16 bases between. The CDR3 is CASSLEGLGYTQYF. The CDR3 nucleotides are TGTGCCAGCAGTCTCGAAGGCTTAGGTTATACGCAGTATTTT.

The chain links TRBV5-6 to TRBJ1-2, with 9 positions matching TRBD1. CDR1 and CDR2 (germline): SGHDT, YYEEEE. V lost 2 bases and J lost 6; bases outside the gene matches: 5. The CDR3 totals 14 residues. The CDR3 sequence is CASSLGDRVNGYTF. The DNA for the CDR3 is TGTGCCAGCAGCTTAGGGGACAGGGTAAATGGCTACACCTTC.

This clone was counted once. CDR3 protein: CASSQAPGPPELFF. The CDR3 coding sequence is TGTGCCAGCAGCCAAGCCCCGGGACCCCCAGAGCTGTTTTTT. The chain has TRBV11-3 and TRBJ2-2; D assignment may be TRBD1 or TRBD2 (5 bases each). Trimming took 5 bases from V and 11 from J, leaving 18 bases between them. Looked up from germline, CDR1 is SGHNT and CDR2 is YENEEA. The CDR3 contains 14 residues.

This chain uses TRBV10-1 with TRBJ2-4; perhaps TRBD1 as D (5 bases). With 3 bases removed from V and 5 bases from J, the gap between germline ends came to 11 bases. Germline V gene lookup returns CDR1 WNHNN and CDR2 SYGVQD (reference sequence). The CDR3 runs to 14 residues. Here the CDR3 DNA reads TGCGCCAGCAGTGAAGGACACCCCGAAAACATTCAGTACTTC. It codes for CASSEGHPENIQYF.

The V and J genes are TRBV5-4 and TRBJ1-3, with TRBD1 identical over 10 bases. Losses at the gene ends were 5 bases for V and 3 bases for J; bases not matched to a gene: 5. Germline CDR1 reads SGHNT; CDR2 reads YYREEE (reference sequence). This CDR3 region has 15 residues. The CDR3 DNA sequence: TGTGCCAGCAGTTTCGGGACAGGGGATGGAAACACCATATATTTT. Encoded protein: CASSFGTGDGNTIYF.

The chain carries TRBV7-3 and TRBJ2-2; TRBD2 matches 9 bases. Unmatched junction bases numbered 8, after V lost 5 bases and J lost 4 bases. Germline lookup yields CDR1 SGHTA and CDR2 FQGTGA. The CDR3 totals 16 residues. This CDR3 is CASSRSGSAGTGELFF. In DNA, the CDR3 is TGTGCCAGCAGCCGTAGCGGGAGCGCTGGCACCGGGGAGCTGTTTTTT.

V usage is TRBV5-1 and J usage is TRBJ2-7, with D perhaps matching TRBD2 (6 bases). The CDR3 extends over 17 amino acids. V lost 4 bases, J lost 1 base, and 21 bases lay in between. The germline CDR1 and CDR2 sequences are SGHRS and YFSETQ. CDR3 loop: CASSAGEAPARSYEQYF. The CDR3 nucleotides read TGCGCCAGCAGCGCCGGGGAGGCCCCGGCTAGGTCCTACGAGCAGTACTTC. Complete variable domain (other parts from reference TRBV5-1 and TRBJ2-7): KAGVTQTPRYLIKTRGQQVTLSCSPISGHRSVSWYQQTPGQGLQFLFEYFSETQRNKGNFPGRFSGRQFSNSRSEMNVSTLELGDSALYLCASSAGEAPARSYEQYFGPGTRLTVT.

This chain joins TRBV6-6 and TRBJ2-5, with D perhaps being TRBD1 or TRBD2 (5 bases each). The V gene's germline CDR1 is MNHNY and CDR2 SVGAGI (reference sequence). This CDR3 is 14 amino acids long. The V end was cut by 10 bases, the J end by 3 bases, with 18 bases between. Here the CDR3 reads CATIPGTREETQYF. CDR3 coding DNA: TGTGCCACCATCCCCGGGACGCGAGAAGAGACCCAGTACTTC.

The chain employs TRBV5-4 and TRBJ1-4, with D hard to call. The germline gives CDR1 SGHNT, CDR2 YYREEE (reference sequence). V dropped 2 bases and J dropped 0 bases, with 8 bases sitting between them. The CDR3 has 15 amino acids. The CDR3 reads CASSFGDTTNEKLFF. DNA for the CDR3: TGTGCCAGCAGCTTTGGCGACACAACTAATGAAAAACTGTTTTTT.

V gene TRBV7-2 combines with J gene TRBJ1-4; TRBD1 aligns across 8 bases. CDR1 SGHTA and CDR2 FQGNSA come from the germline V gene. This CDR3 has 15 amino acids. Losses at the gene ends were 5 bases for V and 2 bases for J; bases not matched to a gene: 4. CDR3: CASSSRQGTNEKLFF. The DNA of the CDR3 is TGTGCCAGCAGCAGTCGACAGGGGACTAATGAAAAACTGTTTTTT.

This chain uses TRBV25-1 with TRBJ2-3; perhaps TRBD1 as D (5 bases). V was trimmed by 5 bases and J by 0 bases, leaving 15 bases between them. This CDR3 is 16 amino acids long. Germline V lookup: CDR1 MGHDK, CDR2 SYGVNS. CDR3 in DNA: TGTGCCAGCAGTCTCACCCGGACACCTAGCACAGATACGCAGTATTTT. Encoded protein: CASSLTRTPSTDTQYF. The full variable domain, its missing parts supplied by reference TRBV25-1 and TRBJ2-3, is EADIYQTPRYLVIGTGKKITLECSQTMGHDKMYWYQQDPGMELHLIHYSYGVNSTEKGDLSSESTVSRIRTEHFPLTLESARPSHTSQYLCASSLTRTPSTDTQYFGPGTRLTVL.

The V gene is TRBV2, the J gene TRBJ1-1; D gene uncertain. From germline, CDR1 is SNHLY and CDR2 FYNNEI. With 6 bases removed from V and 2 bases from J, the gap between germline ends came to 16 bases. The CDR3 runs to 15 residues. CDR3 sequence: CASREFPGFNTEAFF. CDR3 DNA sequence: TGTGCCAGCAGAGAGTTCCCGGGATTCAACACTGAAGCTTTCTTT.

The V gene is TRBV10-3, the J gene TRBJ1-5, with D possibly matching TRBD1 (5 bases). Deletions cut 10 bases from V and 1 base from J, with 11 bases between. The germline CDR1 and CDR2 sequences are ENHRY and SYGVKD. This CDR3 is 13 amino acids long. The CDR3 nucleotides read TGTGCCACTCTGTCAGGGAGCAATCAGCCCCAGCATTTT. It encodes CATLSGSNQPQHF.

V and J are TRBV2 and TRBJ2-6, with D tentatively TRBD1 (5 bases). Germline V gene sequence: CDR1 SNHLY, CDR2 FYNNEI. V shed 6 bases and J shed 4 bases, with 13 bases lying between them. This CDR3 is 15 amino acids long. The CDR3 loop reads CASSISRGGANVLTF. The CDR3 DNA reads as TGTGCCAGCAGCATATCAAGGGGCGGGGCCAACGTCCTGACTTTC.

The genes are TRBV11-2 and TRBJ2-4; 8 bases align to TRBD2. The germline V gene has CDR1 SGHAT and CDR2 FQNNGV. The V and J ends lost 5 bases and 1 base, in that order; junction bases with no gene match: 7. The CDR3 consists of 16 residues. The CDR3: CASSPIRGGAKNIQYF. CDR3 sequence (DNA): TGTGCCAGCAGCCCTATCCGGGGGGGTGCCAAAAACATTCAGTACTTC. Combining the CDR3 with reference TRBV11-2 and TRBJ2-4 gives the whole variable domain EAGVAQSPRYKIIEKRQSVAFWCNPISGHATLYWYQQILGQGPKLLIQFQNNGVVDDSQLPKDRFSAERLKGVDSTLKIQPAKLEDSAVYLCASSPIRGGAKNIQYFGAGTRLSVL.

The rearrangement uses TRBV5-6 and TRBJ2-3, with 12 nucleotides matching TRBD2. CDR1 SGHDT and CDR2 YYEEEE come from the germline V gene. The CDR3 contains 16 residues. With 5 bases clipped from V and 2 bases from J, the junction kept 6 bases outside the gene matches. Here the CDR3 DNA reads TGTGCCAGCAGGCGGACTAGCGGGATCCTCACAGATACGCAGTATTTT. Encoded protein: CASRRTSGILTDTQYF.

The J gene is TRBJ1-1, the V gene TRBV6-6; the D is unclear. CDR3 length: 13 residues. Germline V gene data show CDR1 as MNHNY and CDR2 as SVGAGI (reference sequence). Trimming cost V 6 bases and J 0 bases, with 8 bases left between them. CDR3 in DNA: TGTGCCAGCAGCGGGAACCTGAACACTGAAGCTTTCTTT. This encodes CASSGNLNTEAFF.

The gene calls are TRBV5-6 and TRBJ2-7; D may be TRBD1 or TRBD2 (5 bases each). This CDR3 comprises 14 residues. The V end was cut by 4 bases, the J end by 5 bases, with 16 bases between. Germline V lookup: CDR1 SGHDT, CDR2 YYEEEE. The CDR3 sequence is CASSLTGRKDEQYF. For the CDR3, the DNA is TGTGCCAGCAGCCTGACGGGACGGAAGGACGAGCAGTACTTC.